This TCR beta chain was profiled in a study of beta chain features in type 1 diabetes. For this clone: Its antigen is not identified.

Study findings and constraints: Naive, central memory and Treg TCRB repertoires seemed to resemble each other more closely in patients than they did in healthy donors.

This CDR3 is built from 15 residues. Germline assignment: CDR1 SGHDT and CDR2 YYEEEE. V was clipped by 2 bases and J by 8 bases; unmatched bases: 8. The study reverse transcribed the entire isolated RNA, so it sequenced expressed TCRB transcripts. Generated by immunoSEQ multiplex PCR, the TCRdb table keeps only in-frame clones and is missing some. The profile shows more than 300,000 clones, more than 12% of them singletons. This TCR was sampled from a woman aged 18-29 years in good health. V and J are TRBV5-6 and TRBJ2-1; 9 nucleotides match TRBD2. Input material: naive CD4+ T cells from blood. CDR3 DNA: TGTGCCAGCAGCTTAGGCGGGAGGGGGTTCGATGAGCAGTTCTTC. It is translated as CASSLGGRGFDEQFF.